This T cell receptor beta chain was captured by sequencing in a study of T-cell memory formation after mild COVID-19. As for the study in general: TCR clusters mostly belonged to single donors. The study's findings and limits: Whether day 37 second-wave clones are SARS-CoV-2-specific was not confirmed. For contracting clones, CD4+ ones sat mainly in CM and EM, CD8+ in EMRA.

Researchers used 5'RACE with constant-segment primers to make TCR alpha and TCR beta cDNA libraries that carry sample barcodes and UMIs. MiXCR, applied by TCRdb to the 5' RACE reads, yields one record per CDR3 protein. In the table there are about 620,000 distinct CDR3 sequences, about a sixth of which are singletons. Turning to this clonotype: Its antigen is unidentified.

This TCR derives from an adult woman who had mild COVID-19 (a few samples of this study predate the infection). Cell type and time point are not known. The material sequenced was PBMCs or a T cell subset sorted from them (not recorded which).

Here the CDR3 DNA reads TGCAGCGTTGAGATACAGGGTTTTGAAAAACTGTTTTTT. Translation: CSVEIQGFEKLFF. The gene calls are TRBV29-1 and TRBJ1-4; D is possibly TRBD1 (6 bases). This CDR3 has 13 residues. V was trimmed by 3 bases and J by 7 bases, leaving 12 bases between them. The germline gives CDR1 SQVTM, CDR2 ANQGSEA.